This T cell receptor (beta chain) was sequenced during a study of blood T cell repertoires in COVID-19. Across the study: Material from acute and convalescent COVID-19 was sourced from the United States, Italy and Spain. T cells, B-cell-depleted T cells, or PBMCs provided the cDNA or gDNA that served as material.

Original processing methods: Reference gene primers were amplified, and this amplification served to estimate nucleated cell counts. Produced via immunoSEQ multiplex PCR; TCRdb's table is partial and in-frame only. The V and J calls and clone size are taken from that table; D and trimming were inferred from the DNA. In the table there are about 100,000 clones, 65% to 90% of which are singletons. Germline assignment: CDR1 KGHSH and CDR2 LQKENI. V lost 1 base and J lost 0, with 3 bases in between. The CDR3 contains 14 residues. The V call is TRBV18, the J call TRBJ2-2; D remains unclear. The specimen sequenced was peripheral blood. The sequence was obtained from a man between 60 and 75 years old with acute or convalescent COVID-19. CDR3 residues: CASSPLANTGELFF. DNA of the CDR3: TGTGCCAGCTCACCACTAGCGAACACCGGGGAGCTGTTTTTT.